A selection of T cell receptor beta chains follows, all from one sample in a study of blood T cell repertoires in COVID-19. The protocol was immunoSEQ multiplex PCR, while the TCRdb copy is restricted to in-frame clones and leaves out a portion. Of around 150,000 clones listed, 80% to 90% are singletons. What was sequenced was peripheral blood. These receptors all come from a man aged 70 or older with acute or convalescent COVID-19. CDR3s include the opening cysteine and the closing phenylalanine or tryptophan.

CDR3 length: 15
V gene: TRBV15
CDR3 protein: CATSSFQGFPGELFF

CDR3 length: 13
V gene: TRBV29-1
CDR3 protein: CSVAGGSQETQYF

CDR3 length: 15
V gene: TRBV28
CDR3 protein: CASSLRGPQTNEQFF

CDR3 length: 15
V gene: TRBV6-5
CDR3 protein: CASSTSGGGPNTQYF

CDR3 length: 15
V gene: TRBV7-2
CDR3 protein: CASSLTGTSANEQFF

CDR3 length: 14
V gene: TRBV5-1
CDR3 protein: CASSQTGADQPQHF

CDR3 length: 18
V gene: TRBV6-2/TRBV6-3
CDR3 protein: CASSLPPGQGMSNQPQHF

CDR3 length: 14
V gene: TRBV5-1
CDR3 protein: CASSDGIGTDTQYF

CDR3 length: 14
V gene: TRBV28
CDR3 protein: CASSVQGASDTQYF

CDR3 length: 14
V gene: TRBV11-2
CDR3 protein: CASSLGGRAFEQYF

CDR3 length: 18
V gene: TRBV14
CDR3 protein: CASSHGTSGDSSYNEQFF

CDR3 length: 15
V gene: TRBV3-1/TRBV3-2
CDR3 protein: CASSPGAGAQETQYF

CDR3 length: 14
V gene: TRBV11-2
CDR3 protein: CASSLSGRPDTQYF

CDR3 length: 16
V gene: TRBV7-2
CDR3 protein: CASSYGLAGGTDTQYF

CDR3 length: 16
V gene: TRBV5-1
CDR3 protein: CASSLGQRRSSYEQYF

CDR3 length: 16
V gene: TRBV5-1
CDR3 protein: CASSSSTSGGSYEQYF

CDR3 length: 15
V gene: TRBV5-1
CDR3 protein: CASSRTTGGGNTIYF

CDR3 length: 16
V gene: TRBV3-1/TRBV3-2
CDR3 protein: CASSQEAASLSYEQYF

CDR3 length: 13
V gene: TRBV29-1
CDR3 protein: CSSRTSGYNEQFF

CDR3 length: 12
V gene: TRBV7-9
CDR3 protein: CASSDSTYGYTF

CDR3 length: 14
V gene: TRBV19
CDR3 protein: CASSRTGGKYEQYF

CDR3 length: 15
V gene: TRBV28
CDR3 protein: CASSPRSGGYHEQYF

CDR3 length: 14
V gene: TRBV5-4
CDR3 protein: CASSLAGTGGEAFF

CDR3 length: 16
V gene: TRBV27
CDR3 protein: CASSYDRGRKNTEAFF

CDR3 length: 14
V gene: TRBV28
CDR3 protein: CASSSGGPFNEQFF

CDR3 length: 14
V gene: TRBV7-9
CDR3 protein: CASSLVQGNTEAFF

CDR3 length: 14
V gene: TRBV9
CDR3 protein: CASSVGGTADTQYF

CDR3 length: 14
V gene: TRBV5-4
CDR3 protein: CASSWARQGTEAFF

CDR3 length: 15
V gene: TRBV3-1/TRBV3-2
CDR3 protein: CASSRGQGSYNEQFF

CDR3 length: 13
V gene: TRBV28
CDR3 protein: CATRDRSTDTQYF

CDR3 length: 13
V gene: TRBV25-1
CDR3 protein: CASRQIPNTEAFF

CDR3 length: 16
V gene: TRBV9
CDR3 protein: CASSVGKGPAGGEQYF

CDR3 length: 17
V gene: TRBV27
CDR3 protein: CASADSSDRGNTGELFF

CDR3 length: 15
V gene: TRBV4-2
CDR3 protein: CASSQGPAGNTEAFF

CDR3 length: 14
V gene: TRBV29-1
CDR3 protein: CSVIAGEGSGELFF

CDR3 length: 14
V gene: TRBV27
CDR3 protein: CASGRHRDGSPLHF

CDR3 length: 15
V gene: TRBV27
CDR3 protein: CASSLGTQLYNEQFF

CDR3 length: 16
V gene: TRBV11-2
CDR3 protein: CASSYRGRPSRDTQYF

CDR3 length: 15
V gene: TRBV5-1
CDR3 protein: CASSSSSGRSGELFF

CDR3 length: 12
V gene: TRBV27
CDR3 protein: CASGTATYGYTF

CDR3 length: 15
V gene: TRBV3-1/TRBV3-2
CDR3 protein: CASSQGIGEGEKLFF

CDR3 length: 17
V gene: TRBV28
CDR3 protein: CASSSPSRDRVHGELFF

CDR3 length: 14
V gene: TRBV28
CDR3 protein: CASWETRASPTPFF

CDR3 length: 16
V gene: TRBV2
CDR3 protein: CASSGRDRGRTDTQYF

CDR3 length: 14
V gene: TRBV3-1/TRBV3-2
CDR3 protein: CASSSTGGSYEQYF

CDR3 length: 15
V gene: TRBV6-5
CDR3 protein: CASSYDLTRAYEQYF

CDR3 length: 13
V gene: TRBV28
CDR3 protein: CASSKEATYEQYF

CDR3 length: 16
V gene: TRBV28
CDR3 protein: CASSLSPRANTGELFF

CDR3 length: 15
V gene: TRBV6-5
CDR3 protein: CASSYSWGAYNEQFF

CDR3 length: 19
V gene: TRBV24-1
CDR3 protein: CATSDPSARLAPTYNEQFF

CDR3 length: 16
V gene: TRBV5-4
CDR3 protein: CASSLGLASGTGELFF

CDR3 length: 15
V gene: TRBV10-3
CDR3 protein: CAITLGTSGSGEQFF

CDR3 length: 13
V gene: TRBV2
CDR3 protein: CASSGGSSYEQYF

CDR3 length: 16
V gene: TRBV18
CDR3 protein: CASSPTGSRDTGELFF